A selection of T cell receptor beta chains follows, all from one sample in a study of human T cells and chemical hapten exposure. TCRdb called the RACE reads again in MiXCR, with one record for every CDR3 protein. Among some 52,000 distinct CDR3 sequences listed, over 9.5% were seen once. Sequences were derived from whole blood, sampled in connection with sensitization to the hapten diphenylcyclopropenone (DPC). Receptor source: a woman between 40 and 50 years old with alopecia areata. Some clones in this sample may be carry-over from other donors' samples. Each CDR3 is given without its conserved first and last residue.

TRBV5-4	ASTGQHNHEQY
TRBV14	ASSQPRGSSNQPQH
TRBV6-5	ATGTGISGELF
TRBV5-1	ASSLDATGFNPGELF
TRBV6-1	ASSERGREGQPQH
TRBV6-1	ASSETTGIYEQY
TRBV28	ASSPGHTQY
TRBV4-2	ASSQDKGDRHTGELF
TRBV5-5	ASSLVTGANEQF
TRBV15	ATSRATDGNTIY
TRBV4-2	ASSQGGLASNEQF
TRBV20-1	SARSSGGPAEVEQY
TRBV6-6	ASSAMGNTEAF
TRBV7-2	ASSLGGALEKLF
TRBV28	ASSWGQGGIGYT